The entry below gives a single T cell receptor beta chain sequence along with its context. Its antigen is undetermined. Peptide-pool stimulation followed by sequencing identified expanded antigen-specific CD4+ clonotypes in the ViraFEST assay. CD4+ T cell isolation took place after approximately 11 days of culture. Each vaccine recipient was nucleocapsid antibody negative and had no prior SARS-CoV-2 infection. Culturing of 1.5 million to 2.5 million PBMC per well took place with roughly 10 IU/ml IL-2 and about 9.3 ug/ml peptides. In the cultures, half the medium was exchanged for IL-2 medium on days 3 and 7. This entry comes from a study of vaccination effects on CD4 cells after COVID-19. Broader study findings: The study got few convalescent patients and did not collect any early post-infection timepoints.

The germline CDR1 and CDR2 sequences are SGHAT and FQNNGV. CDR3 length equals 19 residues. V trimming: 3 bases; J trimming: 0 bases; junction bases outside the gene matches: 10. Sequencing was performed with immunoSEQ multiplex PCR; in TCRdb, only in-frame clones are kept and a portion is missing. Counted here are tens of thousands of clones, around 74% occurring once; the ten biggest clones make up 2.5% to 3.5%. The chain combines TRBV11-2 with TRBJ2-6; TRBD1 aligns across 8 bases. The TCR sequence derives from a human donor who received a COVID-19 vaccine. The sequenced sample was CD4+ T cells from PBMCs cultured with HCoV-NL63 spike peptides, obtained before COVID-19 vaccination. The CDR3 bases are TGTGCCAGCAGCTTCTGGGGACAGGACTCTAGCTCTGGGGCCAACGTCCTGACTTTC. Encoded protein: CASSFWGQDSSSGANVLTF.